This T cell receptor beta chain was observed in a study of blood T cell repertoires in COVID-19. Study details: The United States, Italy and Spain were the sources of the acute and convalescent COVID-19 samples. Sample material is recorded as cDNA or gDNA derived from T cells, B-cell-depleted T cells, or PBMCs.

Trimming removed 4 bases from V and 3 bases from J; junction bases left unmatched: 9. This CDR3 region has 17 residues. In germline, CDR1 is SGHRS, CDR2 YFSETQ. As handled by the study authors: Quantification of nucleated cells was approximated via reference gene primer amplification. Here immunoSEQ multiplex PCR was the method, and the copy in TCRdb shows in-frame clones only, minus some. V and J calls and clone size come straight from that table; D and trimming were deduced from the DNA. The sample consists of 200,000 to 300,000 clones, 86% of them appearing once. Sequenced sample: peripheral blood. This chain connects TRBV5-1 to TRBJ2-2, with TRBD1 matching 10 bases. This clonotype was obtained from a man aged 55 to 70 with acute or convalescent COVID-19. This CDR3 reads CASSGRDRGMDTGELFF. In DNA form, the CDR3 reads TGCGCCAGCAGCGGCCGGGACAGGGGAATGGACACCGGGGAGCTGTTTTTT.